These T cell receptor beta chains were read from a single sample in a study of blood T cells in healthy people across ages. Using its own MiXCR run on the 5' RACE reads, TCRdb lists one record per CDR3 protein. The sample records 850,000 to 1,000,000 distinct CDR3 sequences, 48% being singletons. Sequencing was done on a sample of blood. The receptors come from a man aged 30-40 years in good health. Each CDR3 is given with its conserved first and last residue.

v_call	j_call	cdr3_aa
TRBV3-1	-	CASSQRGASSEQYF
TRBV6-2/TRBV6-3	TRBJ2-3	CASSYSRQAYSTDTQYF
TRBV4-1	TRBJ2-2	CASSQTNPGIADTGELFF
TRBV6-2/TRBV6-3	TRBJ1-2	CASSYRRQIIGGYTF
TRBV7-8	TRBJ2-1	CASSLGPAGFSYNEQFF
TRBV5-1	TRBJ2-1	CASSLPSGESSYNEQFF
TRBV7-2	TRBJ1-5	CASSQRSGYNQPQHF
TRBV7-2	TRBJ1-1	CASSLSRGPGTEAFF
TRBV11-2	TRBJ2-3	CASSPRFRSTDTQYF
TRBV5-5	TRBJ2-3	CASSWEGRSTDTQYF
TRBV7-2	TRBJ2-7	CASSLRSSRTYEQYF
TRBV2	TRBJ2-5	CASSIRQQETQYF
TRBV20-1	TRBJ2-3	CSARDFSSTDTQYF
TRBV7-6	TRBJ1-1	CASSLAQSGFYSTEAFF
TRBV27	TRBJ2-3	CASSRGAGGPTDTQYF
TRBV7-9	TRBJ1-2	CASSLEGWVGYTF
TRBV24-1	TRBJ2-1	CATSDRGQGAYNEQFF
TRBV29-1	TRBJ1-5	CSIYDQPQHF
TRBV29-1	TRBJ1-2	CSTWTGNYGYTF
TRBV4-3	TRBJ1-2	CASGVQGEHGYTF
TRBV24-1	-	CATSDSTLYEQYF
TRBV12-3/TRBV12-4	TRBJ2-5	CASSLRGRGTQYF
TRBV12-3/TRBV12-4	TRBJ1-6	CASSWTERSPLHF
TRBV5-1	TRBJ2-7	CASSLGSSGLSSYEQYF
TRBV4-2	TRBJ2-7	CASSQVSDYEQYF
TRBV29-1	TRBJ2-1	CSVGQGSGEQFF
TRBV4-1	TRBJ1-5	CASSQEEIDQPQHF
TRBV6-5	TRBJ2-5	CASSTSRSTQYF
TRBV4-3	TRBJ2-6	CASSQDAAVSYGLSGANVLTF
TRBV19	TRBJ2-6	CASSVLPGQETEFWKSGANVLTF
TRBV5-1	TRBJ2-5	CASSSVGGQLQETQYF
TRBV5-1	TRBJ2-1	CASSLDHGDYNEQFF
TRBV7-9	TRBJ2-7	CASSPGLGRYEQYF
TRBV29-1	TRBJ1-2	CSAISTEDYGYTF
TRBV12-3/TRBV12-4	TRBJ1-4	CASSFGTPLFF
TRBV2	TRBJ2-6	CASSYEGRANVLTF
TRBV7-9	-	CASSYIAGGPQETQYF
TRBV20-1	TRBJ2-1	CSATRSSSYNEQFF
TRBV6-2/TRBV6-3	TRBJ2-7	CASSYSLRDLNSYEQYF
TRBV3-1	TRBJ2-7	CASSQAQEPLYEQYF
TRBV6-2/TRBV6-3	TRBJ2-3	CASSYRGSGLTDTQYF
TRBV7-3	TRBJ1-1	CASSSENVGIAEAFF
TRBV7-3	TRBJ1-1	CASSLRQGSTEAFF
TRBV20-1	TRBJ1-1	CSARTRGQGAWNTEAFF
TRBV6-2/TRBV6-3	TRBJ2-6	CASSLVGGASSGANVLTF
TRBV7-9	TRBJ1-1	CASSLGSRGGTEAFF
TRBV7-9	TRBJ2-3	CASSLGGGANTDTQYF
TRBV10-1	TRBJ2-7	CASSGEQYF
TRBV9	TRBJ2-1	CASSPPWGRTLFF
TRBV7-3	TRBJ2-7	CASSPGAGASYEQYF